This T cell receptor beta chain stems from a study of T cell changes during pregnancy in multiple sclerosis. Sequencing was performed with immunoSEQ multiplex PCR; in TCRdb, only in-frame clones are kept and a portion is missing. The sample records 45,000 to 60,000 clones, 80% to 95% being singletons. Germline CDR1 reads LNHNV; CDR2 reads YYDKDF (reference sequence). This CDR3 comprises 16 residues. The V gene lost 0 bases and the J gene lost 7 bases, with 13 bases spanning the gap. The material was CD4+ T cells from peripheral blood mononuclear cells, obtained after pregnancy. The chain has TRBV15 and TRBJ1-6; D is uncertain. The sequence came from a female donor in good health, enrolled as a control in a pregnancy study. The DNA of the CDR3 is TGTGCCACCAGCAGAGATTTCGTAATCTTAAATTCACCCCTCCACTTT. Protein sequence: CATSRDFVILNSPLHF.